One and the same sample provided the 25 T cell receptor beta chains below, sequenced in a study of T cell clonotyping in hematopoietic cell transplantation. TCRdb keeps only in-frame clones here, not all; method: immunoSEQ multiplex PCR. The table includes roughly 15,000 clones, 94% detected once. The source material was PBMCs, sampled 30 days after allogeneic stem cell transplant. These receptors were obtained from a male patient between 55 and 70 years old who had an allogeneic stem cell transplant from an unrelated donor, so the T cells may come from the graft donor. Some clones in this sample may be carry-over from other donors' samples.

The chain employs TRBV19 and TRBJ1-2, with 10 bases identical to TRBD1. The CDR3 covers 14 residues. The V segment lost 7 bases and the J segment 1 base; nucleotides outside the gene matches: 3. Per germline, CDR1 LNHDA and CDR2 SQIVND (reference sequence). In nucleotides, the CDR3 is TGTGCCAGTACCGGACAGGGGGTTAACTATGGCTACACCTTC. It specifies CASTGQGVNYGYTF.

This chain links TRBV6-6 with TRBJ1-3; the D gene is possibly TRBD1 (5 bases). Germline V gives CDR1 MNHNY, CDR2 SVGAGI (reference sequence). The CDR3 contains 15 residues. The V and J ends lost 5 bases and 0 bases respectively, with 11 bases between them. CDR3 in DNA: TGTGCCAGCAGTGCCAGGGTCCACTCTGGAAACACCATATATTTT. Translated: CASSARVHSGNTIYF.

The rearrangement links TRBV29-1 to TRBJ2-1; D unresolved. The CDR3 runs to 13 residues. Germline V gene data show CDR1 as SQVTM and CDR2 as ANQGSEA. With 5 bases removed from V and 3 bases from J, the gap between germline ends came to 11 bases. CDR3 DNA sequence: TGCAGCGTTCGGCGGACCGACTACAATGAGCAGTTCTTC. Residues: CSVRRTDYNEQFF.

Here the CDR3 reads CASPNSTGDYGYTF. CDR3 DNA sequence: TGCGCCAGCCCGAATTCGACAGGGGACTATGGCTACACCTTC. This sequence joins TRBV23-1 and TRBJ1-2; 8 bases are shared with TRBD1. TRBV23-1 is marked as an open reading frame, function uncertain. With V trimmed by 8 bases and J by 3 bases, 8 bases remained unmatched. This CDR3 has 14 amino acids.

This clone showed up just a few times. CDR3 in DNA: TGTGCCAGCAGCTTACAGGGTCAAGAGACCCAGTACTTC. It codes for CASSLQGQETQYF. This rearrangement joins TRBV7-3 to TRBJ2-5; weak D call: TRBD1 (5 bases). The length of the CDR3 is 13 residues. From germline, CDR1 is SGHTA and CDR2 FQGTGA. V lost 2 bases and J lost 2, with 6 bases in between. The full variable domain, rest sourced from reference TRBV7-3 and TRBJ2-5, is GAGVSQTPSNKVTEKGKYVELRCDPISGHTALYWYRQSLGQGPEFLIYFQGTGAADDSGLPNDRFFAVRPEGSVSTLKIQRTERGDSAVYLCASSLQGQETQYFGPGTRLLVL.

The rearrangement links TRBV6-5 to TRBJ1-2; 9 bases fit TRBD1. The CDR3 covers 15 residues. Germline values: CDR1 MNHEY, CDR2 SVGAGI. Unmatched junction bases numbered 10, after V lost 6 bases and J lost 5 bases. CDR3 in DNA: TGTGCCAGCAGAACCACAGGGGGCGTGGGATATGGCTACACCTTC. It is translated as CASRTTGGVGYGYTF.

V usage is TRBV2 and J usage is TRBJ1-6; D is undetermined. Germline V lookup: CDR1 SNHLY, CDR2 FYNNEI. Trimming pared 4 bases from V and 4 bases from J, leaving 11 bases between. The CDR3 has 15 amino acids. The CDR3 sequence: CASSVRTGYNSPLHF. The CDR3 DNA follows: TGTGCCAGCAGTGTACGCACGGGATATAATTCACCCCTCCACTTT.

The V and J genes are TRBV15 and TRBJ2-7; D unresolved. Trimming pared 6 bases from V and 6 bases from J, leaving 15 bases between. Germline V gives CDR1 LNHNV, CDR2 YYDKDF (reference sequence). The CDR3 sequence is 13 residues long. CDR3 sequence reads: CATSRRIAFEQYF. Written as DNA, the CDR3 is TGTGCCACCAGTCGAAGAATCGCGTTCGAGCAGTACTTC.

This clone was recorded a few times. The CDR3 region has the DNA TGCGCCAGCAGCCAAGATGTGGGTCTGGGGGGAATGGAAAAACTGTTTTTT. Its protein is CASSQDVGLGGMEKLFF. The chain has TRBV4-3 and TRBJ1-4; D possibly corresponds to TRBD1 (5 bases). Trimming took off 0 bases at V and 8 bases at J, with 19 bases between the two ends. The CDR3 runs to 17 residues. Germline lookup yields CDR1 LGHNA and CDR2 YSLEER.

The chain employs TRBV2 and TRBJ1-2; TRBD1 agrees at 8 bases. Looked up from germline, CDR1 is SNHLY and CDR2 is FYNNEI. This CDR3 contains 15 residues. Unmatched junction bases numbered 8, after V lost 1 base and J lost 7 bases. CDR3 nucleotides: TGTGCCAGCAGTGAAGTGTGGCAGGGGGCCTCTGGCTACACCTTC. It specifies CASSEVWQGASGYTF.

The chain employs TRBV6-5 and TRBJ1-3; perhaps TRBD1 as D (6 bases). Germline V gene data show CDR1 as MNHEY and CDR2 as SVGAGI. The length of the CDR3 is 15 residues. Trimming cost V 5 bases and J 1 base, with 12 bases left between them. The CDR3 protein is CASSPTGSSGNTIYF. The CDR3 coding sequence is TGTGCCAGCAGTCCAACAGGGTCTTCTGGAAACACCATATATTTT.

The chain combines TRBV5-6 with TRBJ1-3; D remains unclear. Germline CDR1 and CDR2: SGHDT and YYEEEE. V was clipped by 1 base and J by 2 bases, with 4 bases between them. This CDR3 region has 13 residues. Written as DNA, the CDR3 is TGTGCCAGCAGCTTGACAGCTGGAAACACCATATATTTT. Its translation: CASSLTAGNTIYF.

This clone was counted a single time. The rearrangement uses TRBV14 and TRBJ1-2, with D unclear. Germline V gene lookup returns CDR1 SGHDN and CDR2 FVKESK. The CDR3 extends over 13 amino acids. V lost 0 bases and J 8 bases, leaving 10 bases between the germline ends. CDR3 sequence (DNA): TGTGCCAGCAGCCAAGATTGGAGGGCGGGCTACACCTTC. Its protein product is CASSQDWRAGYTF.

The rearrangement uses TRBV6-1 and TRBJ2-1, with TRBD2 matching 10 bases. CDR1 is MNHNS and CDR2 is SASEGT in the germline V gene. V gave up 1 base and J gave up 12 bases; unmatched junction bases: 9. CDR3 length: 15 residues. CDR3 protein: CASSEETSGLPSQFF. In DNA form, the CDR3 reads TGTGCCAGCAGTGAAGAGACTAGCGGGCTTCCGTCGCAGTTCTTC.

The rearrangement joins TRBV30 to TRBJ1-3; D is unresolved. The V gene's germline CDR1 is GTSNPN and CDR2 SVGIG (reference sequence). Trimming took 2 bases from V and 2 from J, leaving 10 bases between them. The CDR3 covers 14 residues. The CDR3 bases are TGTGCCTGGAGTTGGGGAAGGGCTGGAAACACCATATATTTT. Its protein product is CAWSWGRAGNTIYF.

This chain uses TRBV5-1 with TRBJ2-7, with D perhaps TRBD1 (6 bases). The V gene's germline CDR1 is SGHRS and CDR2 YFSETQ. The V end was cut by 7 bases, the J end by 5 bases, with 22 bases between. The CDR3 spans 15 residues. In DNA form, the CDR3 reads TGCGCCAGCTGTCTCCGGGACACCGGGGTCCACGAGCAGTACTTC. This translates into CASCLRDTGVHEQYF.

The genes are TRBV28 and TRBJ2-3; the D call may be TRBD1 or TRBD2 (5 bases each). The V gene's germline CDR1 is MDHEN and CDR2 SYDVKM. V was pared by 7 bases and J by 2 bases, with 13 bases between. The CDR3 spans 14 residues. This CDR3 is CASTMGVNTDTQYF. The CDR3 DNA reads TGTGCCAGCACGATGGGGGTGAACACAGATACGCAGTATTTT.

This chain uses TRBV5-8 with TRBJ2-6; D unresolved. V was pared by 2 bases and J by 1 base, with 10 bases between. The CDR3 consists of 16 residues. Germline CDR1 SGHTS, CDR2 YDEGEE. This CDR3 is CASSFFQASGANVLTF. CDR3 sequence (DNA): TGTGCCAGCAGCTTTTTTCAGGCTTCTGGGGCCAACGTCCTGACTTTC. The full variable domain, rest sourced from reference TRBV5-8 and TRBJ2-6, is EAGVTQSPTHLIKTRGQQATLRCSPISGHTSVYWYQQALGLGLQFLLWYDEGEERNRGNFPPRFSGRQFPNYSSELNVNALELEDSALYLCASSFFQASGANVLTFGAGSRLTVL.

This sequence joins TRBV2 and TRBJ2-1; tentative D call: TRBD1 (5 bases). V shed 4 bases and J shed 2 bases, with 12 bases lying between them. CDR3 length equals 15 residues. In germline, CDR1 is SNHLY, CDR2 FYNNEI. The CDR3 DNA is TGTGCCAGCAGTGCGGAGACAGCCACCTACAATGAGCAGTTCTTC. It yields the protein CASSAETATYNEQFF.

This sequence joins TRBV29-1 and TRBJ1-2; TRBD1 might be the D (5 bases). Germline V gives CDR1 SQVTM, CDR2 ANQGSEA. V was pared by 3 bases and J by 5 bases, with 7 bases between. This CDR3 has 11 amino acids. CDR3 residues: CSVDTGYGYTF. CDR3 coding DNA: TGCAGCGTTGATACAGGATATGGCTACACCTTC. The variable domain in full, completed from reference TRBV29-1 and TRBJ1-2, reads SAVISQKPSRDICQRGTSLTIQCQVDSQVTMMFWYRQQPGQSLTLIATANQGSEATYESGFVIDKFPISRPNLTFSTLTVSNMSPEDSSIYLCSVDTGYGYTFGSGTRLTVV.

This chain joins TRBV4-1 and TRBJ2-1; maybe TRBD1 (5 bases). V shed 3 bases and J shed 6 bases, with 12 bases lying between them. The V gene's germline CDR1 is MGHRA and CDR2 YSYEKL. This CDR3 is 14 amino acids long. The CDR3 nucleotides are TGCGCCAGCAGCCACCCAAGACAGATCAATGAGCAGTTCTTC. It is translated as CASSHPRQINEQFF.

This rearrangement joins TRBV7-2 to TRBJ1-1; D gene uncertain. With 0 bases removed from V and 1 base from J, the gap between germline ends came to 9 bases. The CDR3 runs 15 residues. Germline V gene lookup returns CDR1 SGHTA and CDR2 FQGNSA. In DNA, the CDR3 is TGTGCCAGCAGCTTAGCGACTGTGCCGAACACTGAAGCTTTCTTT. Its protein product is CASSLATVPNTEAFF.

A single count supports this clone. The chain uses TRBV5-6 and TRBJ2-1; TRBD1 matches 10 bases. Looked up from germline, CDR1 is SGHDT and CDR2 is YYEEEE. V trimming: 0 bases; J trimming: 8 bases; junction bases outside the gene matches: 5. The length of the CDR3 is 15 residues. The CDR3 DNA reads TGTGCCAGCAGCTTGGCGGGACAGGGGACTTATGAGCAGTTCTTC. It specifies CASSLAGQGTYEQFF.

The chain joins TRBV25-1 to TRBJ1-4, with D possibly being TRBD1 (5 bases). The CDR3 runs 14 residues. CDR1 MGHDK and CDR2 SYGVNS come from the germline V gene. Trimming took off 6 bases at V and 4 bases at J, with 12 bases between the two ends. The CDR3 DNA is TGTGCCAGCAGACCGGGACCCGATAATGAAAAACTGTTTTTT. Its translation: CASRPGPDNEKLFF.

The chain recombines TRBV12-1 with TRBJ2-2; TRBD2 is the table's D call and was not checked against the DNA. TRBV12-1 has pseudogene status. The length of the CDR3 is 14 residues. CDR3 DNA sequence: TGTGCCAGCAGCTTAGGGACTAACACCGGGGAGCTGTTTTTT. Its protein is CASSLGTNTGELFF.